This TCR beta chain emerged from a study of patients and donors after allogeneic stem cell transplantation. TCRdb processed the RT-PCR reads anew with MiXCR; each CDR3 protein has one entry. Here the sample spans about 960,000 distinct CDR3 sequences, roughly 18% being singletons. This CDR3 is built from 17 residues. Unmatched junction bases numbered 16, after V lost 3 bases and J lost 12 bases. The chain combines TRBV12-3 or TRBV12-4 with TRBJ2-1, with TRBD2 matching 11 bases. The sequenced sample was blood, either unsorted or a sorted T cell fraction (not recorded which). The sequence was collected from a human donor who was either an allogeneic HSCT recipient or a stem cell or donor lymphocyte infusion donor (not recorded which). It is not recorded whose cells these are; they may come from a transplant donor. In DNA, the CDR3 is TGTGCCAGCAGTTTGGGCAGGGGGGGACTAGCGGCTCTAGGGCAGTTCTTC. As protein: CASSLGRGGLAALGQFF.